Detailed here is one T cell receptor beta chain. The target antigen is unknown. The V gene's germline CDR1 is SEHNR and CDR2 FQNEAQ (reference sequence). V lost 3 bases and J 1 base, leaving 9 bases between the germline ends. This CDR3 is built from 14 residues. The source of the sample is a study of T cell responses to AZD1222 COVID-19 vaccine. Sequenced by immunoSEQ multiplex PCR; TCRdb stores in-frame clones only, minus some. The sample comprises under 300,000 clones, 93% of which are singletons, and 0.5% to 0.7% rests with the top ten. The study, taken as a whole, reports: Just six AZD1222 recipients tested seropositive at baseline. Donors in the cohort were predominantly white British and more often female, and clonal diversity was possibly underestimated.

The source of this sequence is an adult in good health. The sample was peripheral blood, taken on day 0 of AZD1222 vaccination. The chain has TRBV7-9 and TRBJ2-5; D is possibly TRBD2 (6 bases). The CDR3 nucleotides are TGTGCCAGCAGCTTCGGGAGTACCCAAGAGACCCAGTACTTC. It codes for CASSFGSTQETQYF.